This TCR beta chain was observed in a study of T cell responses to AZD1222 COVID-19 vaccine. Study-level points and caveats: Vaccine-related CD4 TCRs covered spike, predominating at 160-218 and 743-854. Seropositivity was recorded at baseline in only a handful of AZD1222 recipients. Targeting of unmutated variant regions was reportedly seen in nearly half of spike-specific TCRs. It should be noted that donors were predominantly white British and more often female, and clonal diversity was possibly underestimated.

The CDR3 length is 14 residues. Germline V gene data show CDR1 as SGHTA and CDR2 as FQGTGA. J lost 5 bases, V lost 5 bases, and 6 bases had no gene match. Points on this clone: Its antigen is unknown.

Sequencing was performed with immunoSEQ multiplex PCR; in TCRdb, only in-frame clones are kept and a portion is missing. Among about 140,000 clones listed, about 93% were seen once. Source: peripheral blood, taken 28 days after the second AZD1222 dose. This TCR came from an adult who received the AZD1222 COVID-19 vaccine. The gene calls are TRBV7-3 and TRBJ1-2; 9 bases are shared with TRBD1. The CDR3 here is CASSPLGQGYGYTF. Here the CDR3 DNA reads TGTGCCAGCAGCCCCCTAGGACAGGGGTATGGCTACACCTTC.